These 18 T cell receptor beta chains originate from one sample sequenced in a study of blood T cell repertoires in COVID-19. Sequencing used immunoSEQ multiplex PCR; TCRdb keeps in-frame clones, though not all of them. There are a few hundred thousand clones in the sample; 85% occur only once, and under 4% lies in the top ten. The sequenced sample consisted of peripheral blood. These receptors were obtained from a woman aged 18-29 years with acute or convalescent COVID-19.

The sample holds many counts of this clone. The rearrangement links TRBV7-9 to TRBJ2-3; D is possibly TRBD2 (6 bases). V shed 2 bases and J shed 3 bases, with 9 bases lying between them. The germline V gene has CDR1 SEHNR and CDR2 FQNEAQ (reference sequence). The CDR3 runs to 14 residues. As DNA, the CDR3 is TGTGCCAGCAGCTTATGGGGGGTTACAGATACGCAGTATTTT. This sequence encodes CASSLWGVTDTQYF.

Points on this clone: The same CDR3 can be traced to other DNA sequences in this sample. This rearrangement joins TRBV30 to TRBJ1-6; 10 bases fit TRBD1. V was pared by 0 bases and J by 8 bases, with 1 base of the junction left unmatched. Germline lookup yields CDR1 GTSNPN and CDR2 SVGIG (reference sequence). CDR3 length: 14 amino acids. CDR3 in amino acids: CAWSVGQGDSPLHF. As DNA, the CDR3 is TGTGCCTGGAGTGTCGGACAGGGGGATTCACCCCTCCACTTT.

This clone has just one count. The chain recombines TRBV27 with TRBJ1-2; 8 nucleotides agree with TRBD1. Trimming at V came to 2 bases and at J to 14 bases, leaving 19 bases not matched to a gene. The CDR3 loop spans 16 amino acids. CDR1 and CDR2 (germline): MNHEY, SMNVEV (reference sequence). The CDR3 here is CASSLRGTGTGPARTF. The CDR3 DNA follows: TGTGCCAGCAGTTTAAGAGGAACCGGGACAGGCCCTGCTAGGACCTTC.

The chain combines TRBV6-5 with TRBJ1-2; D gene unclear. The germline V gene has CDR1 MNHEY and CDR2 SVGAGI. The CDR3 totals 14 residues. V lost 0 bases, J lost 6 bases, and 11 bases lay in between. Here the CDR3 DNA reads TGTGCCAGCAGTTACTCGACAAGCACAGATGGCTACACCTTC. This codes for CASSYSTSTDGYTF.

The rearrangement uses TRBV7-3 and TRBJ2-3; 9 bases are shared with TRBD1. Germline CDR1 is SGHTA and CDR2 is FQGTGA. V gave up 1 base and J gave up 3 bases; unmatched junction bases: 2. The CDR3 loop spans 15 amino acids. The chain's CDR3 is CASSLRDRETDTQYF. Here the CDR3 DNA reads TGTGCCAGCAGCTTAAGGGACAGGGAGACAGATACGCAGTATTTT.

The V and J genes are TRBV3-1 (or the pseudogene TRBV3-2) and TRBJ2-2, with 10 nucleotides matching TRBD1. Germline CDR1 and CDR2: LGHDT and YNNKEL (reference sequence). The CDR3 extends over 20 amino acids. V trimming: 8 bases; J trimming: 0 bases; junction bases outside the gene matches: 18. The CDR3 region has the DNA TGTGCCAGCTTCAAAGGAGAGACAGGGGGCCTCTTAGCGAACACCGGGGAGCTGTTTTTT. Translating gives CASFKGETGGLLANTGELFF.

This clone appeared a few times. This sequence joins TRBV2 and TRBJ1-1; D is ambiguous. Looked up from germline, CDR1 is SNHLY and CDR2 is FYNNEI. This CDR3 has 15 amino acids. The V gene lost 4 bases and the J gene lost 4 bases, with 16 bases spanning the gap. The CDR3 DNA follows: TGTGCCAGCAGTGTTCGAAGACTGGAGGGCACTGAAGCTTTCTTT. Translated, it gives CASSVRRLEGTEAFF.

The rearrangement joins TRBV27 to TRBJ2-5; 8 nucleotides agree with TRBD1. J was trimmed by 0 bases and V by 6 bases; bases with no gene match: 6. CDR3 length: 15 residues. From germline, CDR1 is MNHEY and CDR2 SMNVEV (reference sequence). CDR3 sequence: CASSPRQGYQETQYF. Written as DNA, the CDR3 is TGTGCCAGCAGCCCGAGACAGGGGTACCAAGAGACCCAGTACTTC.

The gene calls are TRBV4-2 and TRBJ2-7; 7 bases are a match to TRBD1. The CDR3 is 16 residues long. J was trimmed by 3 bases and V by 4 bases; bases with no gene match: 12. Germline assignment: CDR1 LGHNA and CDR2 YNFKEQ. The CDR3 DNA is TGTGCCAGCAGCCGTCCCGGTACAGGGGATGTCTACGAGCAGTACTTC. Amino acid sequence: CASSRPGTGDVYEQYF.

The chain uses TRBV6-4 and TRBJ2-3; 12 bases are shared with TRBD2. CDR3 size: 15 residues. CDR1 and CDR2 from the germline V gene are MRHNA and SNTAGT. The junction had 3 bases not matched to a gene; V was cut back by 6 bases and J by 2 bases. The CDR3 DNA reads TGTGCCAGCAGAACTAGCGGGGGGACCACAGATACGCAGTATTTT. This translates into CASRTSGGTTDTQYF.

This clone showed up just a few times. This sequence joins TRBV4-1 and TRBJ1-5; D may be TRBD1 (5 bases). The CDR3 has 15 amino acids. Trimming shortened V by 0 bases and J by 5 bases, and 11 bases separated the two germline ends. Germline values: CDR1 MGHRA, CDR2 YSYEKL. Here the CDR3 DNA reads TGCGCCAGCAGCCAAGATAGGGCAGGGTATCAGCCCCAGCATTTT. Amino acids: CASSQDRAGYQPQHF.

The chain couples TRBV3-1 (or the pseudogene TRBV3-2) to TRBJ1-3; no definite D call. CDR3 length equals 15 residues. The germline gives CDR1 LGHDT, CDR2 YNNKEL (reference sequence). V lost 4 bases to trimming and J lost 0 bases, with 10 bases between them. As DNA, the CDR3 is TGTGCCAGCAGCCGCCCAGCAGGCTCTGGAAACACCATATATTTT. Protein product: CASSRPAGSGNTIYF.

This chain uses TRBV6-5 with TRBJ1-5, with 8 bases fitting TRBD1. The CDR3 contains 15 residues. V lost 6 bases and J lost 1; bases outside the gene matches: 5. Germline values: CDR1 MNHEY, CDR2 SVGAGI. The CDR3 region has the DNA TGTGCCAGCAGGGCAACAGGGGGGAGCAATCAGCCCCAGCATTTT. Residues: CASRATGGSNQPQHF.

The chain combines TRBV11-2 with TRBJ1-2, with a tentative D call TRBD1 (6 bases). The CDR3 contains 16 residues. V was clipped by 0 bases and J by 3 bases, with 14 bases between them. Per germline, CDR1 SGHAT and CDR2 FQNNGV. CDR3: CASSLDQWGQDYGYTF. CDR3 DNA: TGTGCCAGCAGCTTAGATCAATGGGGGCAGGACTATGGCTACACCTTC.

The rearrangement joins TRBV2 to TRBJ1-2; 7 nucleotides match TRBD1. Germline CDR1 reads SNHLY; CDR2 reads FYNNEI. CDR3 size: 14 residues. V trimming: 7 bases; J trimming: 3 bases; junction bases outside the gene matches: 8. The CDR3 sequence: CASISSGTDYGYTF. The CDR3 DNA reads TGTGCCAGCATTTCTTCCGGGACAGACTATGGCTACACCTTC.

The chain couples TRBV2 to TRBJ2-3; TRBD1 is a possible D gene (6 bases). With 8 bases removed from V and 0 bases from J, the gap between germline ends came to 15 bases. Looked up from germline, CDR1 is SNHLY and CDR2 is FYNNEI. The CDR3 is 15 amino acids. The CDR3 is CASRTERSSTDTQYF. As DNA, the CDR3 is TGTGCCAGCCGGACAGAACGCTCTAGCACAGATACGCAGTATTTT.

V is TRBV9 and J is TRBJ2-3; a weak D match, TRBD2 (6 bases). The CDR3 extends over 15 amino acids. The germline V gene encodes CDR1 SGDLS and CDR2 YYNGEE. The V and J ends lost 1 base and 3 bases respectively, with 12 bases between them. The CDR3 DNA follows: TGTGCCAGCAGCGTATTGCCGGGAGTGACAGATACGCAGTATTTT. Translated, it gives CASSVLPGVTDTQYF.

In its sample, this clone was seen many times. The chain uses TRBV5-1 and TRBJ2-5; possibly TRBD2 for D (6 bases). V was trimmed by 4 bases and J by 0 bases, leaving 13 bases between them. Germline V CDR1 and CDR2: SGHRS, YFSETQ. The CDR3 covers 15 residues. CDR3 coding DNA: TGCGCCAGCAGCACCCTGGGGGGTCACCAAGAGACCCAGTACTTC. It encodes CASSTLGGHQETQYF.